This is a list of T cell receptor beta chains from one sample in a study of blood T cell repertoires in COVID-19. The data were produced by immunoSEQ multiplex PCR, yet TCRdb's version contains in-frame clones alone and is incomplete. The data show 250,000 to 350,000 clones, with about 89% seen just once and roughly 8% held by the top ten. Input material: peripheral blood. These receptors were collected from a woman between 45 and 65 years old who had recovered from COVID-19. Both conserved end residues are part of each CDR3. The D gene is left open where the match is weak. Clone size is shown for a subset of rows, as once, few, many or a class of expanded clone.

- TRBJ2-6 - TRBV6-5 TGTGCCAGCAGTTGGAACAGGGTCCCTGGGGCCAACGTCCTGACTTTC CASSWNRVPGANVLTF
once TRBJ2-1 TRBD2 TRBV24-1 TGTGCCACCAGTGACCCGCTGGCGGGGGGGGACAATGAGCAGTTCTTC CATSDPLAGGDNEQFF
- TRBJ1-1 - TRBV21-1 TGTGCCAGCAGCACAGGCCCGGGACAGGGTCCTGAAGCTTTCTTT CASSTGPGQGPEAFF
- TRBJ2-3 - TRBV4-2 TGTGCCAGCAGCCCAGTAGGGGGTGCTAGCACAGATACGCAGTATTTT CASSPVGGASTDTQYF
- TRBJ2-3 - TRBV20-1 TGCAGTGCTAGTCAAGGGACTGCCGGGGCCACAGATACGCAGTATTTT CSASQGTAGATDTQYF
- TRBJ1-6 TRBD1 TRBV28 TGTGCCAGCAGTTTACCCAGGGGGTTAGGGGAATCACCCCTCCACTTT CASSLPRGLGESPLHF
- TRBJ1-1 TRBD1 TRBV29-1 TGCAGCGTCGCCAGGGGGCTGGGGAACACTGAAGCTTTCTTT CSVARGLGNTEAFF
- TRBJ1-2 - TRBV19 TGTGCCAGCAAGAGGGGGGAGGGAAGGGCCGGCTACACCTTC CASKRGEGRAGYTF
few TRBJ1-5 - TRBV12-3/TRBV12-4 TGTGCCAGCAGTTACAGTAGCAATCAGCCCCAGCATTTT CASSYSSNQPQHF
- TRBJ2-2 TRBD2 TRBV5-4 TGTGCCAGCAGCTCAAGGACTAGCGGGAACACCGGGGAGCTGTTTTTT CASSSRTSGNTGELFF
- TRBJ1-4 - TRBV15 TGTGCCACCAGCGGGAGGGGCCGGGGAAGAGAAAAACTGTTTTTT CATSGRGRGREKLFF
- TRBJ2-1 TRBD2 TRBV7-3 TGTGCCAGCAGCTGGGGACTAGCGAGATACAATGAGCAGTTCTTC CASSWGLARYNEQFF
few TRBJ2-1 TRBD2 TRBV28 TGTGCCAGCAGGACTAGCGGCTCTTCCAATGAGCAGTTCTTC CASRTSGSSNEQFF
once TRBJ2-5 - TRBV10-3 TGTGCCATCGCCGGGGGGCTAGCTAGTGAGACCCAGTACTTC CAIAGGLASETQYF
- TRBJ1-1 - TRBV19 TGTGCCACTACCCTGACACGTAGGGGGAACACTGAAGCTTTCTTT CATTLTRRGNTEAFF
once TRBJ2-7 - TRBV15 TGTGCCACCAGCAGAGTATCAGCGTACGAGCAGTACTTC CATSRVSAYEQYF
- TRBJ1-2 - TRBV5-1 TGCGCCAGCAGCCTCGCCGGGACTTCCTATGGCTACACCTTC CASSLAGTSYGYTF
- TRBJ1-2 TRBD1 TRBV7-2 TGTGCCAGCAGCTCTGACAGGGGAGCTGGCTACACCTTC CASSSDRGAGYTF
- TRBJ1-2 - TRBV4-1 TGCGCCAGCAGCCAAGAACGTGGACTTTATGGCTACACCTTC CASSQERGLYGYTF
few TRBJ2-2 - TRBV2 TGTGCCAGCAGCGCACGGACACTGAACACCGGGGAGCTGTTTTTT CASSARTLNTGELFF
once TRBJ1-2 - TRBV3-1/TRBV3-2 TGTGCCAGCAGACAGGACTATGGCTACACCTTC CASRQDYGYTF
- TRBJ1-4 - TRBV4-2 TGTGCCAGCAGCCAGCAAGACAGAGTGGGGGAAAAACTGTTTTTT CASSQQDRVGEKLFF
- TRBJ2-2 - TRBV6-5 TGTGCCAGCAGTTCTAGGGGGTACGGGGAGCTGTTTTTT CASSSRGYGELFF
- TRBJ2-5 TRBD2 TRBV29-1 TGCAGCGTTGGACTAGCGGGGGGGTCGGGAGAGACCCAGTACTTC CSVGLAGGSGETQYF
- TRBJ2-2 TRBD2 TRBV7-2 TGTGCCAGCAGCCAACTCAGCGGGAGCTTGGGCGGGGAGCTGTTTTTT CASSQLSGSLGGELFF
- TRBJ1-1 TRBD1 TRBV29-1 TGCAGCGCCTCAAGACAGGGAATCAACACTGAAGCTTTCTTT CSASRQGINTEAFF
- TRBJ2-5 TRBD2 TRBV2 TGTGCCAGCATCCGGGAGCGGGGAGAGACCCAGTACTTC CASIRERGETQYF
- TRBJ2-3 TRBD2 TRBV10-3 TGTGCCATCAGTGAGTCTTTCAATGTAGCGGGGGGCACAGATACGCAGTATTTT CAISESFNVAGGTDTQYF
- TRBJ1-2 - TRBV19 TGTGCCAGTAATAGGGGCGATAATGGCTACACCTTC CASNRGDNGYTF
- TRBJ1-4 - TRBV3-1/TRBV3-2 TGTGCCAGCAGTCGCGAGAACTTGTTAAATGAAAAACTGTTTTTT CASSRENLLNEKLFF
- TRBJ1-1 TRBD1 TRBV4-2 TGTGCCAGCAGCCGCGACAGGGACACTGAAGCTTTCTTT CASSRDRDTEAFF
few TRBJ1-6 - TRBV3-1/TRBV3-2 TGTGCCAGCAGCCCAAATCAAGTTGAGTGTTCCTCCTATAATTCACCCCTCCACTTT CASSPNQVECSSYNSPLHF
- TRBJ1-2 TRBD1 TRBV28 TGTGCCAGCAGTTTAAGGACGATGACAGGGGGGGGCGGCTACACCTTC CASSLRTMTGGGGYTF
- TRBJ1-5 - TRBV4-1 TGCGCCAGCAGCCCCGGGGAGAATCAGCCCCAGCATTTT CASSPGENQPQHF
- TRBJ2-5 TRBD1 TRBV30 TGTGCCTGGAGTGTACGGGACAGGGTGGAGGAGACCCAGTACTTC CAWSVRDRVEETQYF
- TRBJ2-2 - TRBV5-1 TGCGCCAGCAGCTTGGAAGGGAGCACCGGGGAGCTGTTTTTT CASSLEGSTGELFF
- TRBJ2-3 - TRBV29-1 TGCAGCGTTGAAGTGAAGCCCACAGATACGCAGTATTTT CSVEVKPTDTQYF
- TRBJ2-1 - TRBV18 TGTGCCAGCTCACCGGAGAATGAGCAGTTCTTC CASSPENEQFF
few TRBJ2-1 - TRBV3-1/TRBV3-2 TGTGCCAGCAGCCTATACAATGAGCAGTTCTTC CASSLYNEQFF
- TRBJ2-2 TRBD1 TRBV10-1 TGCGCCAGCAGTGAGTTCAGGGGGCTCCTAACCGGGGAGCTGTTTTTT CASSEFRGLLTGELFF
- TRBJ1-4 - TRBV28 TGTGCCAGCAGTTTCCCCGACAACGATAATGAAAAACTGTTTTTT CASSFPDNDNEKLFF
few TRBJ1-4 - TRBV15 TGTGCCACCAGCAGAGATCTCCCGTACGACATCTCTAATGAAAAACTGTTTTTT CATSRDLPYDISNEKLFF